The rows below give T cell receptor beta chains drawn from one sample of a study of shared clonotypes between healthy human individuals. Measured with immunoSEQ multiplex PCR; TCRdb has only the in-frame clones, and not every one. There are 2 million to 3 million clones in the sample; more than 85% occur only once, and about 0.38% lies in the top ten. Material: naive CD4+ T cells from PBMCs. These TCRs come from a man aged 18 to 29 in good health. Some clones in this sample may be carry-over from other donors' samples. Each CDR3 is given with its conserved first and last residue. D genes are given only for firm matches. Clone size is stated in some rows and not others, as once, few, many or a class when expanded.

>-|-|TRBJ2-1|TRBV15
TGTGCCACCAGCAGAGCCAGGGAGGCAGGAGGTGAGCAGTTCTTC
CATSRAREAGGEQFF
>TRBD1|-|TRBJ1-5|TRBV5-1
TGCGCCAGCAGCCCGGGACAGACTAATCAGCCCCAGCATTTT
CASSPGQTNQPQHF
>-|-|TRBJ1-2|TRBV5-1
TGCGCCAGCAGAACTCAGGACGGGAAAGCTAACTATGGCTACACCTTC
CASRTQDGKANYGYTF
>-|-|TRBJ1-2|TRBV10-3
TGTGCCATCAGTGACTCAGGGGCCTCTAACTATGGCTACACCTTC
CAISDSGASNYGYTF
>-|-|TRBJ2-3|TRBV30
TGTGCCTGGACCCCGGGAGCGCCAGATACGCAGTATTTT
CAWTPGAPDTQYF
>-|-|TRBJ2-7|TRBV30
TGTGCCTGGAGTGTACCCCCTACCCTCTCCTACGAGCAGTACTTC
CAWSVPPTLSYEQYF
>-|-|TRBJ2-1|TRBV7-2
TGTGCCAGCAGCTTAGCGTTGACGGGGACTCAATACAATGAGCAGTTCTTC
CASSLALTGTQYNEQFF
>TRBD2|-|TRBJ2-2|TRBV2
TGTGCCAGCAGCCGGACTAGCGGGAGGCTAAACACCGGGGAGCTGTTTTTT
CASSRTSGRLNTGELFF
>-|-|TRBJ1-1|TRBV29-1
TGCAGCGCCGAGGGTGCCCGACCTGAAGCTTTCTTT
CSAEGARPEAFF
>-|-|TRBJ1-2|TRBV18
TGTGCCAGCTCACCACTCGGCGGAGACTATGGCTACACCTTC
CASSPLGGDYGYTF
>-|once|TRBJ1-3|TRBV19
TGTGCCAGTAGTATGAAAAGGCAGGGCGCTGGAAACACCATATATTTT
CASSMKRQGAGNTIYF
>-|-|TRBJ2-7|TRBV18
TGTGCCAGCTCACCAGAGACCTACGAGCAGTACTTC
CASSPETYEQYF
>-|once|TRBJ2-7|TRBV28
TGTGCCAGCAGATCCCTTGGGTACGAGCAGTACTTC
CASRSLGYEQYF
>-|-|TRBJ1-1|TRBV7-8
TGTGCCAGCAGCTTATACAGGCCGAGCTTGAACACTGAAGCTTTCTTT
CASSLYRPSLNTEAFF
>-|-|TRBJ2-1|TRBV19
TGTGCCAGTAGTGGGAAGGGTCCCAGGGCCCCCAATGAGCAGTTCTTC
CASSGKGPRAPNEQFF
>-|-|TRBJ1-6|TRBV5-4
TGTGCCAGCAGCTTGGGCTTTGGGAATTCACCCCTCCACTTT
CASSLGFGNSPLHF
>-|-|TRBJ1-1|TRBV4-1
TGCGCCAGCAGCCGCACTTCAGGCAACACGATGAACACTGAAGCTTTCTTT
CASSRTSGNTMNTEAFF
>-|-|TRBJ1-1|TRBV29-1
TGCAGCGTTGTACAGGGAAAAGGGAACACTGAAGCTTTCTTT
CSVVQGKGNTEAFF
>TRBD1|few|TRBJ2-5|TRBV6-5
TGTGCCAGCAGTTACTCGACCACAGGGGGACAAGAGACCCAGTACTTC
CASSYSTTGGQETQYF
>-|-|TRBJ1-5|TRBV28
TGTGCCAGCAGTTCACGGGTCGATCAGCCCCAGCATTTT
CASSSRVDQPQHF
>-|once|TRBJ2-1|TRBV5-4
TGTGCCAGCAGCTTACAGTGGGATGAGCAGTTCTTC
CASSLQWDEQFF
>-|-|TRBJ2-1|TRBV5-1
TGCGCCAGCAGGACCATAACGGGCACCCACAATGAGCAGTTCTTC
CASRTITGTHNEQFF
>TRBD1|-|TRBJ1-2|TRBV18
TGTGCCAGCTCAAGAGGGGACAGAAGCTATGGCTACACCTTC
CASSRGDRSYGYTF
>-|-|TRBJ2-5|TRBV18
TGTGCCAGCTCATCCCGGGAGACCCAGTACTTC
CASSSRETQYF
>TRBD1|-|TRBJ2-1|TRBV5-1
TGCGCCAGCAGCCTGACAGGGTTTTCCTACAATGAGCAGTTCTTC
CASSLTGFSYNEQFF
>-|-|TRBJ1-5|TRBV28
TGTGCCCACGCAGCCGGGGGGTCAATTCAGCCCCAGCATTTT
CAHAAGGSIQPQHF
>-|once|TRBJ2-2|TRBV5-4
TGTGCCAGCAGCTGGGGTCGGGGGACCGGGGAGCTGTTTTTT
CASSWGRGTGELFF
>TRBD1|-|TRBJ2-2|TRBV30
TGTGCCTGGAGTAGTACAGGGGGTAGTACCGGGGAGCTGTTTTTT
CAWSSTGGSTGELFF
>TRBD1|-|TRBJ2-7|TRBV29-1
TGCAGCGTCCTAGGGGACAGGGCCTCCTACGAGCAGTACTTC
CSVLGDRASYEQYF
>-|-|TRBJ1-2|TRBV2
TGTGCCAGCTCGGTACAGCTCTATGGCTACACCTTC
CASSVQLYGYTF
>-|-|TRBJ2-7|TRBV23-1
TGCGCTAGCAGTCAATCATCGGTCCTTAAGCAGTACTTC
CASSQSSVLKQYF
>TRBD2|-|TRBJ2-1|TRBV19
TGTGCCAGTAGTATCTTAGCGGGATGGTGGAATGAGCAGTTCTTC
CASSILAGWWNEQFF